This entry lists 19 T cell receptor beta chains sequenced from one sample in a study of OX40 agonist ivuxolimab in advanced cancers. Assay: immunoSEQ multiplex PCR; the TCRdb copy retains only in-frame clones and omits some. The repertoire holds about 63,000 clones, with about 85% as singletons. The starting material was CD4+ or CD8+ T cells sorted from blood, obtained in a trial of the OX40 agonist ivuxolimab. These receptors all stem from an adult with an advanced solid tumor such as melanoma, head and neck, liver or kidney cancer.

J is TRBJ2-1 and V is TRBV4-3; 9 bases are a match to TRBD1. Germline V CDR1 and CDR2: LGHNA, YSLEER. V shed 4 bases, J shed 4 bases, and the junction held 2 bases outside the gene matches. The CDR3 has 14 amino acids. CDR3 in DNA: TGCGCCAGCAGCCCCGGGACAGGGTACAATGAGCAGTTCTTC. Amino acids: CASSPGTGYNEQFF.

The chain recombines TRBV6-6 with TRBJ2-7; 9 bases line up with TRBD1. Trimming at V came to 7 bases and at J to 6 bases, leaving 10 bases not matched to a gene. This CDR3 has 14 amino acids. CDR1 is MNHNY and CDR2 is SVGAGI in the germline V gene (reference sequence). CDR3 coding DNA: TGTGCCAGCACCTTCGGGACAGGGAATCTCGAGCAGTACTTC. Amino acids: CASTFGTGNLEQYF.

The count of this clone is one. The V gene is TRBV19, the J gene TRBJ2-7; TRBD1 matches at 10 bases. V dropped 2 bases and J dropped 3; count of bases not matched to a gene: 4. Germline loops: CDR1 LNHDA, CDR2 SQIVND (reference sequence). The CDR3 runs 15 residues. CDR3 sequence reads: CASSIRTGGIYEQYF. CDR3 nucleotides: TGTGCCAGTAGTATACGGACAGGGGGTATCTACGAGCAGTACTTC. The full variable domain, with the rest looked up from reference TRBV19 and TRBJ2-7, is DGGITQSPKYLFRKEGQNVTLSCEQNLNHDAMYWYRQDPGQGLRLIYYSQIVNDFQKGDIAEGYSVSREKKESFPLTVTSAQKNPTAFYLCASSIRTGGIYEQYFGPGTRLTVT.

The chain employs TRBV7-2 and TRBJ2-1; TRBD1 matches 9 bases. The V gene end was trimmed by 8 bases and the J gene end by 9 bases; junction bases not matched to a gene: 14. This CDR3 spans 15 amino acids. CDR1 and CDR2 from the germline V gene are SGHTA and FQGNSA. The CDR3: CASSLPGQGRGEQFF. Here the CDR3 DNA reads TGTGCCAGCTCCCTCCCGGGACAGGGAAGGGGTGAGCAGTTCTTC.

This rearrangement joins TRBV7-3 to TRBJ2-1; TRBD2 aligns across 10 bases. The V gene's germline CDR1 is SGHTA and CDR2 FQGTGA. V dropped 5 bases and J dropped 9; count of bases not matched to a gene: 7. CDR3 length: 14 residues. For the CDR3, the DNA is TGTGCCAGCAGCCCCCGGGCTAGCGGGGGTGAGCAGTTCTTC. This gives the protein CASSPRASGGEQFF.

The V gene is TRBV6-1, the J gene TRBJ2-5, with TRBD2 as a possible D gene (6 bases). V shed 7 bases and J shed 0 bases, with 15 bases lying between them. CDR1 is MNHNS, CDR2 SASEGT, per germline. The CDR3 totals 15 residues. CDR3 region: CASTRDGRYQETQYF. CDR3 in DNA: TGTGCCAGCACCAGAGACGGGAGATACCAAGAGACCCAGTACTTC.

The chain has TRBV6-1 and TRBJ1-1; 9 positions match TRBD1. V lost 6 bases to trimming and J lost 4 bases; unmatched junction nucleotides: 3. Germline CDR1 reads MNHNS; CDR2 reads SASEGT. This CDR3 has 13 amino acids. The CDR3 region has the DNA TGTGCCAGCAGACTACAGGGGGCCACTGAAGCTTTCTTT. Its protein is CASRLQGATEAFF.

The J gene is TRBJ1-5, the V gene TRBV9; 10 bases match TRBD1. J gave up 0 bases and V 2 bases, and 14 bases lay outside the gene matches. The V gene's germline CDR1 is SGDLS and CDR2 YYNGEE. CDR3 length: 20 amino acids. CDR3 amino acids: CASSVIPGQGPMYSNQPQHF. The CDR3 DNA follows: TGTGCCAGCAGCGTGATACCGGGACAGGGGCCCATGTATAGCAATCAGCCCCAGCATTTT.

This chain links TRBV7-2 with TRBJ2-5; no clear D. V was clipped by 0 bases and J by 4 bases, with 6 bases between them. Germline CDR1 and CDR2: SGHTA and FQGNSA. CDR3 length equals 13 residues. The CDR3 here is CASSLARLETQYF. CDR3 DNA: TGTGCCAGCAGCTTAGCCCGATTAGAGACCCAGTACTTC.

V usage is TRBV7-2 and J usage is TRBJ2-2, with 10 bases aligning to TRBD2. The germline V gene has CDR1 SGHTA and CDR2 FQGNSA. This CDR3 has 16 residues. Trimming at V came to 3 bases and at J to 1 base, leaving 2 bases not matched to a gene. The CDR3 spells CASSFGTSENTGELFF. The CDR3 bases are TGTGCCAGCAGCTTCGGGACTAGCGAGAACACCGGGGAGCTGTTTTTT.

The J gene is TRBJ2-3, the V gene TRBV9, with D hard to call. Germline V lookup: CDR1 SGDLS, CDR2 YYNGEE. V was shortened by 4 bases and J by 8 bases, with 14 bases between the two germline ends. The CDR3 covers 13 residues. CDR3 in DNA: TGTGCCAGCAGCCGTGGAGACTCCGGTACGCAGTATTTT. This codes for CASSRGDSGTQYF.

This clone was found a few times. The genes are TRBV7-2 and TRBJ1-1; no clear D. V was pared by 3 bases and J by 6 bases, with 11 bases between. Germline assignment: CDR1 SGHTA and CDR2 FQGNSA. The CDR3 loop spans 13 amino acids. Here the CDR3 reads CASSFIGEAEAFF. As DNA, the CDR3 is TGTGCCAGCAGCTTTATTGGGGAAGCTGAAGCTTTCTTT.

This rearrangement joins TRBV29-1 to TRBJ1-1, with 7 bases identical to TRBD1. Germline CDR1 is SQVTM and CDR2 is ANQGSEA. The junction had 19 bases not matched to a gene; V was cut back by 6 bases and J by 0 bases. The CDR3 has 18 amino acids. The CDR3 is CSVLGQRFSTEMNTEAFF. Written as DNA, the CDR3 is TGCAGCGTGCTGGGACAGCGATTTTCCACCGAGATGAACACTGAAGCTTTCTTT.

The CDR3 nucleotides are TGCGCCAGCAGCTGGACGAGCGGGCGGGGCTACGAGCAGTACTTC. This gives the protein CASSWTSGRGYEQYF. The chain recombines TRBV5-1 with TRBJ2-7, with TRBD2 as a possible D gene (6 bases). The CDR3 runs to 15 residues. The V end was cut by 3 bases, the J end by 3 bases, with 16 bases between. CDR1 and CDR2 (germline): SGHRS, YFSETQ.

This clone turned up a few times. The gene calls are TRBV5-8 and TRBJ1-5, with 10 bases fitting TRBD1. The V gene's germline CDR1 is SGHTS and CDR2 YDEGEE. The J segment lost 3 bases and the V segment lost 2 bases, leaving 11 bases of the junction unmatched. The CDR3 length is 18 residues. The CDR3 loop is CASSFNPGTGAHNQPQHF. CDR3 DNA: TGTGCCAGCAGCTTTAATCCGGGGACAGGGGCCCACAATCAGCCCCAGCATTTT.

This sequence joins TRBV7-2 and TRBJ1-5, with D unresolved. With 3 bases removed from V and 0 bases from J, the gap between germline ends came to 9 bases. The CDR3 consists of 15 residues. Germline loops: CDR1 SGHTA, CDR2 FQGNSA. The CDR3 DNA is TGTGCCAGCAGCTTTCCTAAGAATAGCAATCAGCCCCAGCATTTT. Translation gives CASSFPKNSNQPQHF.

The V gene is TRBV7-3, the J gene TRBJ2-6, with 11 bases aligning to TRBD2. CDR3 length: 20 amino acids. Germline values: CDR1 SGHTA, CDR2 FQGTGA. J gave up 0 bases and V 5 bases, and 12 bases lay outside the gene matches. The CDR3 DNA is TGTGCCAGCAGCCTAAGTCAGGGACTAGCGGAGGGCTCTGGGGCCAACGTCCTGACTTTC. As protein: CASSLSQGLAEGSGANVLTF.

The rearrangement links TRBV6-5 to TRBJ2-3, with D hard to call. The CDR3 totals 15 residues. Germline values: CDR1 MNHEY, CDR2 SVGAGI. The germline V and J ends were trimmed by 8 bases and 0 bases, with 15 bases remaining between them. The CDR3 loop is CASGNGYTSTDTQYF. CDR3 in DNA: TGTGCCAGCGGAAACGGGTATACTAGCACAGATACGCAGTATTTT.

The rearrangement links TRBV9 to TRBJ2-2; D is perhaps TRBD2 (5 bases). Germline assignment: CDR1 SGDLS and CDR2 YYNGEE. The V end lost 0 bases, the J end lost 5 bases, and 11 bases lay between the germline ends. The CDR3 runs to 15 residues. CDR3 nucleotides: TGTGCCAGCAGCGTAGCTGAGGGAGCAACCGGGGAGCTGTTTTTT. It yields the protein CASSVAEGATGELFF. The full variable domain, its missing parts supplied by reference TRBV9 and TRBJ2-2, is DSGVTQTPKHLITATGQRVTLRCSPRSGDLSVYWYQQSLDQGLQFLIQYYNGEERAKGNILERFSAQQFPDLHSELNLSSLELGDSALYFCASSVAEGATGELFFGEGSRLTVL.